The rows below give T cell receptor beta chains drawn from one sample of a study of technical replicates of blood from several donors. TCRdb keeps only in-frame clones here, not all; method: immunoSEQ multiplex PCR. The sample shows roughly 70,000 clones, 85% to 95% of them seen only once. Material for sequencing was PBMCs. The receptor set was obtained from a human donor in good health. Some clones in this sample may be carry-over from other donors' samples. CDR3s include the opening cysteine and the closing phenylalanine or tryptophan. The D gene is left open where the match is weak. The listing skips clone size in some rows; elsewhere it reads once, few, many or a size class.

d_gene: TRBD2; j_gene: TRBJ2-5; abundance: .; v_gene: TRBV13; CDR3nt: TGTGCCAGCAGCCCGACTGGGGGACTAGCGGGCGAGACCCAGTACTTC; CDR3aa: CASSPTGGLAGETQYF
d_gene: .; j_gene: TRBJ2-3; abundance: .; v_gene: TRBV2; CDR3nt: TGTGCCAGCAGTGCAGTAGCAGTTGATACGCAGTATTTT; CDR3aa: CASSAVAVDTQYF
d_gene: TRBD1; j_gene: TRBJ1-6; abundance: .; v_gene: TRBV5-6; CDR3nt: TGTGCCAGCAGCTCCCGGGACAGGGTGAATTCACCCCTCCACTTT; CDR3aa: CASSSRDRVNSPLHF
d_gene: TRBD2; j_gene: TRBJ2-1; abundance: once; v_gene: TRBV6-5; CDR3nt: TGTGCCAGCAGTTACTCAGCGGGGGCCAATGAGCAGTTCTTC; CDR3aa: CASSYSAGANEQFF
d_gene: TRBD1; j_gene: TRBJ1-1; abundance: .; v_gene: TRBV6-1; CDR3nt: TGTGCCAGCGATAGGACAGGGGGCCTCACTGAAGCTTTCTTT; CDR3aa: CASDRTGGLTEAFF
d_gene: TRBD2; j_gene: TRBJ2-1; abundance: .; v_gene: TRBV4-2; CDR3nt: TGTGCCAGCAGCCAAGTTAATAGCGGGATTCTGTTCTTC; CDR3aa: CASSQVNSGILFF
d_gene: .; j_gene: TRBJ2-1; abundance: once; v_gene: TRBV4-2; CDR3nt: TGTGCCAGCAGCCTAGGGGGGGGAGGATCCTACAATGAGCAGTTCTTC; CDR3aa: CASSLGGGGSYNEQFF
d_gene: TRBD1; j_gene: TRBJ1-3; abundance: .; v_gene: TRBV5-4; CDR3nt: TGTGCCAGCAGCTTGGGACAGGGGACCTCTGGAAACACCATATATTTT; CDR3aa: CASSLGQGTSGNTIYF
d_gene: TRBD2; j_gene: TRBJ2-1; abundance: once; v_gene: TRBV7-2; CDR3nt: TGTGCCAGCACCGTCGGGGCTAGCGGGTACAATGAGCAGTTCTTC; CDR3aa: CASTVGASGYNEQFF
d_gene: .; j_gene: TRBJ2-5; abundance: .; v_gene: TRBV4-3; CDR3nt: TGCGCCAGCAGCCAAGAGACAACGGGACTGGAGACCCAGTACTTC; CDR3aa: CASSQETTGLETQYF
d_gene: TRBD1; j_gene: TRBJ2-5; abundance: .; v_gene: TRBV5-6; CDR3nt: TGTGCCAGCAGCTTCCTACAGGGGGAACGTGGGACCCAGTACTTC; CDR3aa: CASSFLQGERGTQYF
d_gene: TRBD2; j_gene: TRBJ2-3; abundance: few; v_gene: TRBV7-3; CDR3nt: TGTGCCAGCAGCCGACTAGCGGGAGGGCCTGGAGATACGCAGTATTTT; CDR3aa: CASSRLAGGPGDTQYF
d_gene: TRBD2; j_gene: TRBJ2-1; abundance: .; v_gene: TRBV7-3; CDR3nt: TGTGCCAGCAGCCGTAGCGGGAACCTTGAGCAGTTCTTC; CDR3aa: CASSRSGNLEQFF
d_gene: TRBD1; j_gene: TRBJ2-2; abundance: .; v_gene: TRBV6-5; CDR3nt: TGTGCCAGCAGCCCTGGGACAGGGCACACCGGGGAGCTGTTTTTT; CDR3aa: CASSPGTGHTGELFF
d_gene: .; j_gene: TRBJ1-2; abundance: .; v_gene: TRBV10-3; CDR3nt: TGTGCCATCAGTGAGCATGAGGGTCGAGTAAATGAGTATGGCTACACCTTC; CDR3aa: CAISEHEGRVNEYGYTF
d_gene: .; j_gene: TRBJ2-3; abundance: .; v_gene: TRBV19; CDR3nt: TGTGCCAGTAGTATGACAGATAGTCCTAGCACAGATACGCAGTATTTT; CDR3aa: CASSMTDSPSTDTQYF
d_gene: .; j_gene: TRBJ1-3; abundance: .; v_gene: TRBV18; CDR3nt: TGTGCCAGCTCACTGGTGCCAGGGGCGAACTCTGGAAACACCATATATTTT; CDR3aa: CASSLVPGANSGNTIYF
d_gene: TRBD1; j_gene: TRBJ1-4; abundance: .; v_gene: TRBV7-9; CDR3nt: TGTGCCAGCAGCCCAGGGGGGCGCTGGGGTGAAAAACTGTTTTTT; CDR3aa: CASSPGGRWGEKLFF
d_gene: TRBD1; j_gene: TRBJ2-7; abundance: .; v_gene: TRBV5-4; CDR3nt: TGTGCCAGCAGCACTGCCATCAGGGGGCGTAAGTACGAGCAGTACTTC; CDR3aa: CASSTAIRGRKYEQYF
d_gene: .; j_gene: TRBJ1-1; abundance: once; v_gene: TRBV29-1; CDR3nt: TGCAGCGTTGAGCGAGATGCGAACACTGAAGCTTTCTTT; CDR3aa: CSVERDANTEAFF
d_gene: TRBD1; j_gene: TRBJ2-7; abundance: .; v_gene: TRBV4-1; CDR3nt: TGCGCCAGCAGCCTCGGACAGGGGTTGTTAGGGGAGCAGTACTTC; CDR3aa: CASSLGQGLLGEQYF
d_gene: TRBD2; j_gene: TRBJ2-1; abundance: once; v_gene: TRBV14; CDR3nt: TGTGCCAGCACTAAATGGGCTAGCGGATACAATGAGCAGTTCTTC; CDR3aa: CASTKWASGYNEQFF
d_gene: .; j_gene: TRBJ1-5; abundance: .; v_gene: TRBV15; CDR3nt: TGTGCCACCAGCAGAGATCAGGGGAACAATCAGCCCCAGCATTTT; CDR3aa: CATSRDQGNNQPQHF
d_gene: .; j_gene: TRBJ2-1; abundance: .; v_gene: TRBV30; CDR3nt: TGTGCCTGGAGTAGAAATAGCGGCTTTAGGAATGAGCAGTTCTTC; CDR3aa: CAWSRNSGFRNEQFF
d_gene: .; j_gene: TRBJ2-7; abundance: .; v_gene: TRBV4-3; CDR3nt: TGCGCCAGCAGCCAGGACCAAGAGGGGGGGCCTACCACCCCCTCCTACGAGCAGTACTTC; CDR3aa: CASSQDQEGGPTTPSYEQYF
d_gene: .; j_gene: TRBJ2-7; abundance: .; v_gene: TRBV12-5; CDR3nt: TGTGCTAGTGGTTTAGGGGGAGACGAGCAGTACTTC; CDR3aa: CASGLGGDEQYF
d_gene: .; j_gene: TRBJ1-2; abundance: .; v_gene: TRBV4-1; CDR3nt: TGCGCCAGCAGCCAAGCCCCCAGGGATTCGTTTGGCTACACCTTC; CDR3aa: CASSQAPRDSFGYTF
d_gene: .; j_gene: TRBJ1-4; abundance: .; v_gene: TRBV5-6; CDR3nt: TGTGCCAGCCGACCGGGGACAAGGGGTGCAACTAATGAAAAACTGTTTTTT; CDR3aa: CASRPGTRGATNEKLFF
d_gene: TRBD2; j_gene: TRBJ2-1; abundance: .; v_gene: TRBV27; CDR3nt: TGTGCCAGCAGGGAGTTACTAGCGGGCAGGACTGAGCAGTTCTTC; CDR3aa: CASRELLAGRTEQFF
d_gene: TRBD2; j_gene: TRBJ2-7; abundance: .; v_gene: TRBV10-3; CDR3nt: TGTGCCATGGCGGGGGAGTCCTACGAGCAGTACTTC; CDR3aa: CAMAGESYEQYF
d_gene: .; j_gene: TRBJ2-5; abundance: .; v_gene: TRBV18; CDR3nt: TGTGCCAGCTCACCACCGCGGCGGGAGACCCAGTACTTC; CDR3aa: CASSPPRRETQYF
d_gene: TRBD2; j_gene: TRBJ2-7; abundance: .; v_gene: TRBV4-1; CDR3nt: TGCGCCAGCAGCCAGGGTCTTAGCGGGAGATCGCCCTACGAGCAGTACTTC; CDR3aa: CASSQGLSGRSPYEQYF
d_gene: .; j_gene: TRBJ2-7; abundance: .; v_gene: TRBV6-6; CDR3nt: TGTGCCAGCAGCGAGGGCAGGATAATCTACGAGCAGTACTTC; CDR3aa: CASSEGRIIYEQYF
d_gene: .; j_gene: TRBJ2-3; abundance: .; v_gene: TRBV18; CDR3nt: TGTGCCAGCTCACCACAGGCAGGCGGGGCCGCAGATACGCAGTATTTT; CDR3aa: CASSPQAGGAADTQYF
d_gene: TRBD2; j_gene: TRBJ2-3; abundance: .; v_gene: TRBV5-1; CDR3nt: TGCGCCAGCAGCAACTACACTAGCGGGGGAACAGATACGCAGTATTTT; CDR3aa: CASSNYTSGGTDTQYF
d_gene: .; j_gene: TRBJ2-1; abundance: .; v_gene: TRBV7-8; CDR3nt: TGTGCCAGCAGCTTCGGGCAGGGGAATGAGCAGTTCTTC; CDR3aa: CASSFGQGNEQFF
d_gene: TRBD1; j_gene: TRBJ2-1; abundance: few; v_gene: TRBV18; CDR3nt: TGTGCCAGCTCACTCCGGACAGGGGTGAACAATGAGCAGTTCTTC; CDR3aa: CASSLRTGVNNEQFF
d_gene: .; j_gene: TRBJ1-6; abundance: few; v_gene: TRBV21-1; CDR3nt: TGTGCCAGCAGACATCGGACAGGGAAGGCACCCCTCCACTTT; CDR3aa: CASRHRTGKAPLHF
d_gene: TRBD2; j_gene: TRBJ2-5; abundance: .; v_gene: TRBV6-4; CDR3nt: TGTGCCAGCAGTGAAGGAGCCAGCGGGGGGGCAGAGACCCAGTACTTC; CDR3aa: CASSEGASGGAETQYF
d_gene: TRBD1; j_gene: TRBJ2-6; abundance: .; v_gene: TRBV13; CDR3nt: TGTGCCAGCTCGATCCGCGACAGGGTATCTGGGGCCAACGTCCTGACTTTC; CDR3aa: CASSIRDRVSGANVLTF
d_gene: .; j_gene: TRBJ2-4; abundance: .; v_gene: TRBV14; CDR3nt: TGTGCCAGCAGCCGTGGGCTCTGGAACATTCAGTACTTC; CDR3aa: CASSRGLWNIQYF
d_gene: .; j_gene: TRBJ1-2; abundance: .; v_gene: TRBV18; CDR3nt: TGTGCCAGCTCGAAAGGGCCTTGGGGGGACTATGGCTACACCTTC; CDR3aa: CASSKGPWGDYGYTF